Listed below are T cell receptor beta chains from one sample, sequenced in a study of blood T cell repertoires in COVID-19. Assay used: immunoSEQ multiplex PCR; TCRdb lists only in-frame clones, some missing. Among around 140,000 clones listed, approximately 81% were seen once. The sequenced sample was peripheral blood. The source is a man aged 60-69 years with acute or convalescent COVID-19. CDR3s include the opening cysteine and the closing phenylalanine or tryptophan. Fields, in order: J gene, V gene, clone size, D gene, CDR3 DNA, CDR3 protein. A D gene is named only where the DNA matches it firmly. Size values are once, few and many counts, or a class for expanded clones, and some rows have none.

j_call: TRBJ1-4
v_call: TRBV5-1
clone_size: NA
d_call: TRBD1
cdr3_nt: TGCGCCAGCTCCTGGGACAGGGGTGATGAAAAACTGTTTTTT
cdr3_aa: CASSWDRGDEKLFF

j_call: TRBJ2-1
v_call: TRBV5-1
clone_size: NA
d_call: TRBD1
cdr3_nt: TGCGCCAGCAGAGACAGGGCTATGCCGTATGAGCAGTTCTTC
cdr3_aa: CASRDRAMPYEQFF

j_call: TRBJ2-1
v_call: TRBV24-1
clone_size: NA
d_call: TRBD2
cdr3_nt: TGTGCCACCAGTGATCATGGACTAGCGGGGCCGTACAATGAGCAGTTCTTC
cdr3_aa: CATSDHGLAGPYNEQFF

j_call: TRBJ1-6
v_call: TRBV7-9
clone_size: NA
d_call: TRBD1
cdr3_nt: TGTGCCAGCGGACCGTCGGGACAGGGGTTGGGTTCACCCCTCCACTTT
cdr3_aa: CASGPSGQGLGSPLHF

j_call: TRBJ2-1
v_call: TRBV5-1
clone_size: NA
d_call: NA
cdr3_nt: TGCGCCAGCAGCCAAGCGAATGAGCAGTTCTTC
cdr3_aa: CASSQANEQFF

j_call: TRBJ2-7
v_call: TRBV5-1
clone_size: NA
d_call: NA
cdr3_nt: TGCGCCAGCAGCTTGGAAGGGGGAAGCTCCTACGAGCAGTACTTC
cdr3_aa: CASSLEGGSSYEQYF

j_call: TRBJ2-1
v_call: TRBV5-6
clone_size: NA
d_call: TRBD2
cdr3_nt: TGTGCCAGCAGCTTGGCAACTAGCGGGCCGGACTACAATGAGCAGTTCTTC
cdr3_aa: CASSLATSGPDYNEQFF

j_call: TRBJ1-4
v_call: TRBV13
clone_size: NA
d_call: NA
cdr3_nt: TGTGCCAGCAGCTCAACAGGGAGCCGGAGATTTTCAACTAATGAAAAACTGTTTTTT
cdr3_aa: CASSSTGSRRFSTNEKLFF

j_call: TRBJ1-5
v_call: TRBV6-1
clone_size: NA
d_call: NA
cdr3_nt: TGTGCCAGCAGTGAGCCCTTCGCGGGGTCCTATAGCAATCAGCCCCAGCATTTT
cdr3_aa: CASSEPFAGSYSNQPQHF

j_call: TRBJ2-1
v_call: TRBV7-9
clone_size: NA
d_call: TRBD1
cdr3_nt: TGTGCCAGCAGCTTAGCTAGGACAGGGTTGAATGAGCAGTTCTTC
cdr3_aa: CASSLARTGLNEQFF

j_call: TRBJ2-2
v_call: TRBV5-1
clone_size: NA
d_call: NA
cdr3_nt: TGCGCCAGCAAAGGAGGGCGGCCGAACACCGGGGAGCTGTTTTTT
cdr3_aa: CASKGGRPNTGELFF

j_call: TRBJ2-1
v_call: TRBV7-2
clone_size: NA
d_call: TRBD1
cdr3_nt: TGTGCCAGCAGCCGTGGACAGGCTAACAATGAGCAGTTCTTC
cdr3_aa: CASSRGQANNEQFF

j_call: TRBJ2-5
v_call: TRBV30
clone_size: NA
d_call: NA
cdr3_nt: TGTGCCTGGAGACGGGACTTTCGGGAGACCCAGTACTTC
cdr3_aa: CAWRRDFRETQYF

j_call: TRBJ1-5
v_call: TRBV14
clone_size: NA
d_call: NA
cdr3_nt: TGTGCCAGCAGCCAAGACACGGGGGTGGGTCAGCCCCAGCATTTT
cdr3_aa: CASSQDTGVGQPQHF

j_call: TRBJ2-3
v_call: TRBV5-1
clone_size: once
d_call: NA
cdr3_nt: TGCGCCAGCAGCTTGTTAGCGGCTAGCACAGATACGCAGTATTTT
cdr3_aa: CASSLLAASTDTQYF

j_call: TRBJ2-5
v_call: TRBV5-1
clone_size: NA
d_call: NA
cdr3_nt: TGCGCCAGCAGCCCAAACCCCACACAGGGATCAGAGACCCAGTACTTC
cdr3_aa: CASSPNPTQGSETQYF

j_call: TRBJ1-1
v_call: TRBV6-6
clone_size: once
d_call: TRBD1
cdr3_nt: TGTGCCAGCAGCTCGATGGACAGGATCGGCACTGAAGCTTTCTTT
cdr3_aa: CASSSMDRIGTEAFF

j_call: TRBJ1-3
v_call: TRBV10-3
clone_size: NA
d_call: NA
cdr3_nt: TGTGCCATCGAAGCGTCTGGAAACACCATATATTTT
cdr3_aa: CAIEASGNTIYF

j_call: TRBJ2-2
v_call: TRBV19
clone_size: NA
d_call: NA
cdr3_nt: TGTGCCAGTAGTGACACAGGGTTTTCCCCTGGGGAGCTGTTTTTT
cdr3_aa: CASSDTGFSPGELFF

j_call: TRBJ1-6
v_call: TRBV5-6
clone_size: NA
d_call: NA
cdr3_nt: TGTGCCAGCAGCTTTTTCCCGTCCTATAATTCACCCCTCCACTTT
cdr3_aa: CASSFFPSYNSPLHF

j_call: TRBJ2-1
v_call: TRBV11-2
clone_size: NA
d_call: NA
cdr3_nt: TGTGCCAGCAGCTCACCTAGCCTTGAAAACAATGAGCAGTTCTTC
cdr3_aa: CASSSPSLENNEQFF

j_call: TRBJ2-7
v_call: TRBV27
clone_size: NA
d_call: TRBD1
cdr3_nt: TGTGCCAGCAGTTTATTGGGACAGATCAGCGGCCGTTTCGAGCAGTACTTC
cdr3_aa: CASSLLGQISGRFEQYF

j_call: TRBJ2-3
v_call: TRBV6-5
clone_size: NA
d_call: TRBD1
cdr3_nt: TGTGCCAGCAGTAGGACAGGGGCGGGAGATACGCAGTATTTT
cdr3_aa: CASSRTGAGDTQYF

j_call: TRBJ1-5
v_call: TRBV3-1/TRBV3-2
clone_size: NA
d_call: NA
cdr3_nt: TGTGCCAGCAGCCAAGGTCTTAGCAATCAGCCCCAGCATTTT
cdr3_aa: CASSQGLSNQPQHF

j_call: TRBJ1-2
v_call: TRBV12-3/TRBV12-4
clone_size: NA
d_call: TRBD1
cdr3_nt: TGTGCCAGCAGGCCGGGACAGGGCTATGGCTACACCTTC
cdr3_aa: CASRPGQGYGYTF

j_call: TRBJ1-6
v_call: TRBV6-5
clone_size: NA
d_call: NA
cdr3_nt: TGTGCCAGCGGTCGGGGAAGATACTCACCCCTCCACTTT
cdr3_aa: CASGRGRYSPLHF

j_call: TRBJ2-7
v_call: TRBV3-1/TRBV3-2
clone_size: few
d_call: NA
cdr3_nt: TGTGCCAGCAGCCAAGGGGTACACAGCAACTACGAGCAGTACTTC
cdr3_aa: CASSQGVHSNYEQYF

j_call: TRBJ2-5
v_call: TRBV29-1
clone_size: NA
d_call: NA
cdr3_nt: TGCAGCGGGATCAGGTCCCAAGAGACCCAGTACTTC
cdr3_aa: CSGIRSQETQYF

j_call: TRBJ1-2
v_call: TRBV7-9
clone_size: NA
d_call: NA
cdr3_nt: TGTGCCAGCAGCTTGGTCCAGGGGGGCTACACCTTC
cdr3_aa: CASSLVQGGYTF

j_call: TRBJ2-4
v_call: TRBV11-2
clone_size: NA
d_call: NA
cdr3_nt: TGTGCCAGCAGCTTACGGGAAGCCAAAAACATTCAGTACTTC
cdr3_aa: CASSLREAKNIQYF

j_call: TRBJ2-7
v_call: TRBV7-9
clone_size: once
d_call: TRBD2
cdr3_nt: TGTGCCAGCAGCTTAGCTAGCGGGAGGGGAAATTACGAGCAGTACTTC
cdr3_aa: CASSLASGRGNYEQYF

j_call: TRBJ1-3
v_call: TRBV5-6
clone_size: once
d_call: TRBD1
cdr3_nt: TGTGCCAGCGGATGGACAGGTCGAATACCCGTCTCTGGAAACACCATATATTTT
cdr3_aa: CASGWTGRIPVSGNTIYF

j_call: TRBJ2-7
v_call: TRBV28
clone_size: NA
d_call: NA
cdr3_nt: TGTGCCAGCAGCCCGACAGCCTACGAGCAGTACTTC
cdr3_aa: CASSPTAYEQYF

j_call: TRBJ2-7
v_call: TRBV18
clone_size: NA
d_call: TRBD1
cdr3_nt: TGTGCCAGCTCACCCGGGACAGGGGCCTACGAGCAGTACTTC
cdr3_aa: CASSPGTGAYEQYF

j_call: TRBJ1-2
v_call: TRBV12-3/TRBV12-4
clone_size: NA
d_call: TRBD1
cdr3_nt: TGTGCCAGCAGCCCGGGACAGAACTATGGCTACACCTTC
cdr3_aa: CASSPGQNYGYTF

j_call: TRBJ2-7
v_call: TRBV25-1
clone_size: NA
d_call: TRBD1
cdr3_nt: TGTGCCAGCACGGGACAGATTTACGAGCAGTACTTC
cdr3_aa: CASTGQIYEQYF

j_call: TRBJ2-7
v_call: TRBV18
clone_size: NA
d_call: TRBD1
cdr3_nt: TGTGCCAGCTCACAAGAAGGGACAGGGGGGACCTACGAGCAGTACTTC
cdr3_aa: CASSQEGTGGTYEQYF

j_call: TRBJ2-3
v_call: TRBV9
clone_size: few
d_call: NA
cdr3_nt: TGTGCCAGCAGCGTAGTAGACTTAACCACAGATACGCAGTATTTT
cdr3_aa: CASSVVDLTTDTQYF